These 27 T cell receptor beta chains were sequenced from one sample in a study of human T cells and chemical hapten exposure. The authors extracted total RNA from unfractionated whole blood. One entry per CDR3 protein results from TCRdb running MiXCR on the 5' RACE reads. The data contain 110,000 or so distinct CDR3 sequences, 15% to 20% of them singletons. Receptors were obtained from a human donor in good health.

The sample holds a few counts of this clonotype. The CDR3 sequence is CASSLVGSAYEQYF. Here the CDR3 DNA reads TGCGCCAGCAGCTTGGTTGGCAGTGCCTACGAGCAGTACTTC. The V gene is TRBV5-1, the J gene TRBJ2-7, with no clear D. The CDR3 has 14 residues. Germline CDR1 is SGHRS and CDR2 is YFSETQ. V gave up 0 bases and J gave up 2 bases, with 9 bases separating them.

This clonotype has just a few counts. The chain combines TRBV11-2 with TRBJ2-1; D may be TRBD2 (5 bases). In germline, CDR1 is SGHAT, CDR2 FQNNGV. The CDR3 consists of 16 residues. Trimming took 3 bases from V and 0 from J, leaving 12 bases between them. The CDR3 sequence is CASSLTTLSSYNEQFF. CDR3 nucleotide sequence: TGTGCCAGCAGCTTGACTACCCTGAGCTCCTACAATGAGCAGTTCTTC.

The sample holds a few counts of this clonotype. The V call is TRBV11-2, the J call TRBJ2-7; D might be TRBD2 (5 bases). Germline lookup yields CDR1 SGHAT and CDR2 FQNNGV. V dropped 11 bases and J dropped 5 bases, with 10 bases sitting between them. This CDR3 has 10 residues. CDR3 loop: CAAGENEQYF. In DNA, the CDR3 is TGTGCCGCCGGGGAGAACGAGCAGTACTTC.

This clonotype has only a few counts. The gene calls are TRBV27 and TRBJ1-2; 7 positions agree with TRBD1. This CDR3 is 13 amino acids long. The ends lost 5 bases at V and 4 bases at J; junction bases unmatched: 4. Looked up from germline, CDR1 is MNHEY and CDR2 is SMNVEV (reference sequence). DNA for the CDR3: TGTGCCAGCAGTAACAGGGGCATCTATGGCTACACCTTC. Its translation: CASSNRGIYGYTF.

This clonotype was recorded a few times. This CDR3 reads CASSVSADSKETQYF. In DNA form, the CDR3 reads TGTGCCAGCAGCGTATCGGCCGACAGTAAAGAGACCCAGTACTTC. The V call is TRBV7-9, the J call TRBJ2-5, with a possible D match to TRBD1 (5 bases). Trimming pared 5 bases from V and 3 bases from J, leaving 16 bases between. Looked up from germline, CDR1 is SEHNR and CDR2 is FQNEAQ (reference sequence). The CDR3 consists of 15 residues.

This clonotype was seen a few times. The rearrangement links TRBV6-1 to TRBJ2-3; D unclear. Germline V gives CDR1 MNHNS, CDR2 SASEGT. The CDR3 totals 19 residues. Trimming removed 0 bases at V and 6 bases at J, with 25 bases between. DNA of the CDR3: TGTGCCAGCAGTGAAGCTAGGGCCGAATTTTACCCCGGTGAGGATACGCAGTATTTT. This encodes CASSEARAEFYPGEDTQYF.

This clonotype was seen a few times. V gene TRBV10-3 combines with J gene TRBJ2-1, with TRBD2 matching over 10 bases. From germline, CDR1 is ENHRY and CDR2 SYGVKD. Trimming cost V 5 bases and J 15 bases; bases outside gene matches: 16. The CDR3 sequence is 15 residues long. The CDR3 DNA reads TGTGCCATCAGTCCGTCCGGGACTAGCGATGTTAGCAGGTTCTTC. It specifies CAISPSGTSDVSRFF.

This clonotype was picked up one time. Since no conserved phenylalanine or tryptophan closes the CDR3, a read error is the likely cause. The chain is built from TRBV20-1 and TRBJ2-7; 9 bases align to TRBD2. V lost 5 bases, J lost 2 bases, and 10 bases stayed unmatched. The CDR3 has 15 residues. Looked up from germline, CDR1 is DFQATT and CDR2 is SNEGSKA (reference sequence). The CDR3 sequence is CSAGGASGITYEQYL. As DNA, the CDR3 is TGCAGTGCTGGGGGAGCTAGCGGGATTACCTACGAGCAGTACTTA.

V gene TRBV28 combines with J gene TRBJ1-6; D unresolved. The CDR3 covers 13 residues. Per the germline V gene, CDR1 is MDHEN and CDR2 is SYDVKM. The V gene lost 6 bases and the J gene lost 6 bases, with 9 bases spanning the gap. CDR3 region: CASRVVGNSPLHF. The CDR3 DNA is TGTGCCAGCAGGGTCGTTGGTAATTCACCCCTCCACTTT.

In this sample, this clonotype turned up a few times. CDR3 sequence: CASSQAAKNIQYF. As DNA, the CDR3 is TGTGCCAGCAGTCAGGCCGCCAAAAACATTCAGTACTTC. V gene TRBV6-5 combines with J gene TRBJ2-4; unclear D gene. Trimming shortened V by 5 bases and J by 1 base, and 6 bases separated the two germline ends. Per the germline V gene, CDR1 is MNHEY and CDR2 is SVGAGI. The CDR3 is made up of 13 amino acids.

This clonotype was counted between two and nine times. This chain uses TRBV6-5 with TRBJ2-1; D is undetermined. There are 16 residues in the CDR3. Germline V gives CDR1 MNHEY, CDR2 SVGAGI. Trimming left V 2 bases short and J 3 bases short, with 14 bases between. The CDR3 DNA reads TGTGCCAGCAGTTACGGAGCTGGGCAGGACTACAATGAGCAGTTCTTC. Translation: CASSYGAGQDYNEQFF.

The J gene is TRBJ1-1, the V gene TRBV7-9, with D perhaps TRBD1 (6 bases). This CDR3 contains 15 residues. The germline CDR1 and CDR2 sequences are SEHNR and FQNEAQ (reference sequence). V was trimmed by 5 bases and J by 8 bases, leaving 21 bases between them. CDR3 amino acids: CASSAGHSSLMEAFF. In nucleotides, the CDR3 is TGTGCCAGCAGCGCGGGACACTCCTCTCTCATGGAAGCTTTCTTT.

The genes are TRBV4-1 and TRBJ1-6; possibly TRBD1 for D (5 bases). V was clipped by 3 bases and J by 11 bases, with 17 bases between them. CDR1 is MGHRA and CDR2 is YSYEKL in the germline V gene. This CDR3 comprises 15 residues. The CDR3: CASSQVIGGRAPLHF. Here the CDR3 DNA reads TGCGCCAGCAGCCAGGTGATTGGCGGCAGGGCACCCCTCCACTTT.

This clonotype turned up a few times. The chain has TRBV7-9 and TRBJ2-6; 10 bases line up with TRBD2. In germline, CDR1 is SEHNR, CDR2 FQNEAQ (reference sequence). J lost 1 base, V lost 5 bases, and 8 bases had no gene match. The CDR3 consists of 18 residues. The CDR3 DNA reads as TGTGCCAGCAGCCCCTGGACTAGCGGTGCGTCTGGGGCCAACGTCCTGACTTTC. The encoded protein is CASSPWTSGASGANVLTF.

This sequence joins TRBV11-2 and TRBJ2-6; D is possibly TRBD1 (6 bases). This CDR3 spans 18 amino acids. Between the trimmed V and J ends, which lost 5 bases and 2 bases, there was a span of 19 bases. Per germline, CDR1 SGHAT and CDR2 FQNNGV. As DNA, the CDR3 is TGTGCCAGCAGCCAGGGGAAAGGTTTTCCCCCTGGGGCCAACGTCCTGACTTTC. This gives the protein CASSQGKGFPPGANVLTF. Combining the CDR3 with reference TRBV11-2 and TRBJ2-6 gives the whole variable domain EAGVAQSPRYKIIEKRQSVAFWCNPISGHATLYWYQQILGQGPKLLIQFQNNGVVDDSQLPKDRFSAERLKGVDSTLKIQPAKLEDSAVYLCASSQGKGFPPGANVLTFGAGSRLTVL.

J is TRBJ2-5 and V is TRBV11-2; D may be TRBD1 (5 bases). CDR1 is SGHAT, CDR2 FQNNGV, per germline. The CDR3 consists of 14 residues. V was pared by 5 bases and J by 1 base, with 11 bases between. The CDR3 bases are TGTGCCAGCAGCCGGACACGTACCCAAGAGACCCAGTACTTC. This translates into CASSRTRTQETQYF.

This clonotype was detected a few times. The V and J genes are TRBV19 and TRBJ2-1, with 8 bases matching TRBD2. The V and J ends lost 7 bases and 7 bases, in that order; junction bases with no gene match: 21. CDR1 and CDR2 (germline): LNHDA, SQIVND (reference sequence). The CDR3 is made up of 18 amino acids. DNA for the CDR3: TGTGCCAGTACCGAATTTAGCGGGACCCTAAGGGTGGAGAATGAGCAGTTCTTC. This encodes CASTEFSGTLRVENEQFF.

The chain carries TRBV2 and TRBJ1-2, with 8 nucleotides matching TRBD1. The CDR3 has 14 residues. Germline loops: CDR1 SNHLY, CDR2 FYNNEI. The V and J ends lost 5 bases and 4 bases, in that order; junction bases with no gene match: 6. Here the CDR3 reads CASSSQGGGYGYTF. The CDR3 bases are TGTGCCAGCAGTTCACAGGGGGGCGGCTATGGCTACACCTTC.

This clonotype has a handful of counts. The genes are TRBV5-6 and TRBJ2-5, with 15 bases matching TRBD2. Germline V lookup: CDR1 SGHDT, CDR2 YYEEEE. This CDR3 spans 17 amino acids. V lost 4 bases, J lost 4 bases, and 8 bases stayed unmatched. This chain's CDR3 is CASSLGLAGGSGETQYF. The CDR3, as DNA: TGTGCCAGCAGCCTGGGACTAGCGGGAGGTTCAGGAGAGACCCAGTACTTC.

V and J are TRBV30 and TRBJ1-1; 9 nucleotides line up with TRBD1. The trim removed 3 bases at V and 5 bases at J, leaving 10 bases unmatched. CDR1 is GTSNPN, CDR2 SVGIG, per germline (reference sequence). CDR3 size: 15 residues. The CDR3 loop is CAWRMTQGAWTEAFF. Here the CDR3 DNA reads TGTGCCTGGAGGATGACACAGGGGGCCTGGACTGAAGCTTTCTTT.

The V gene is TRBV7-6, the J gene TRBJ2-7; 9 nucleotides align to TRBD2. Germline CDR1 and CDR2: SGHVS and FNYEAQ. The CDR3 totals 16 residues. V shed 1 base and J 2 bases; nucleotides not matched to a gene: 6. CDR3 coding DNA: TGTGCCAGCAGCTTAGAGGGGACTAGCTTAACCTACGAGCAGTACTTC. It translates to CASSLEGTSLTYEQYF.

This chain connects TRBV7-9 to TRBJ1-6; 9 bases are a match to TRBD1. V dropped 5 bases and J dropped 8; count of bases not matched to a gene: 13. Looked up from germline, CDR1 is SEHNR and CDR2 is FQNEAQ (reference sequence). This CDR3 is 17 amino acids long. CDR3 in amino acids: CASSHPPLTGGDSPLHF. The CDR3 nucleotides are TGTGCCAGCAGCCACCCCCCCCTGACAGGGGGGGATTCACCCCTCCACTTT. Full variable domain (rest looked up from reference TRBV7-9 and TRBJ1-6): DTGVSQNPRHKITKRGQNVTFRCDPISEHNRLYWYRQTLGQGPEFLTYFQNEAQLEKSRLLSDRFSAERPKGSFSTLEIQRTEQGDSAMYLCASSHPPLTGGDSPLHFGNGTRLTVT.

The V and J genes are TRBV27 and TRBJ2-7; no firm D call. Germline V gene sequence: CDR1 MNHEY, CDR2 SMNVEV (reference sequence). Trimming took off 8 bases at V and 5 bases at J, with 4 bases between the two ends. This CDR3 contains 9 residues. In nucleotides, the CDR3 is TGTGCCAGCTTTGACGAGCAGTACTTC. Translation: CASFDEQYF.

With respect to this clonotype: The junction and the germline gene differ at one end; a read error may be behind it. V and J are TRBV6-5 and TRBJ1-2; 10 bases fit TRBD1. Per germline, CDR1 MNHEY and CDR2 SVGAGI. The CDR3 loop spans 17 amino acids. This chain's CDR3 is CTSSYSLDRGRDYGYTF. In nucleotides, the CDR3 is TGTACCAGCAGTTACTCGCTTGACAGGGGGCGAGACTATGGCTACACCTTC.

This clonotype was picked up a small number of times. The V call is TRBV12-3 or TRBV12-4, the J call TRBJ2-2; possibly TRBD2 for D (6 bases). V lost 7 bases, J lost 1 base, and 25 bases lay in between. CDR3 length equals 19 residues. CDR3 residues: CASTSLPPAGRKNTGELFF. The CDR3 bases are TGTGCCAGCACCTCCCTGCCCCCCGCGGGGAGAAAGAACACCGGGGAGCTGTTTTTT.

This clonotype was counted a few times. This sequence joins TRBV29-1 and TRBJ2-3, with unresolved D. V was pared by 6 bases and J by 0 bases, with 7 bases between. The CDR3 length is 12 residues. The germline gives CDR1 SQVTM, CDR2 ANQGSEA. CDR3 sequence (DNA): TGCAGCGTAGGAGCTAGCACAGATACGCAGTATTTT. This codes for CSVGASTDTQYF.

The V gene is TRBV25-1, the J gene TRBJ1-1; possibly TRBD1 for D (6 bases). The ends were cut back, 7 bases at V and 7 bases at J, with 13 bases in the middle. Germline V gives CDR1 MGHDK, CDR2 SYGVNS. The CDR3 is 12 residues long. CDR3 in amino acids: CASTRGGLEAFF. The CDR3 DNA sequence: TGTGCCAGCACGAGGGGGGGCCTTGAAGCTTTCTTT.